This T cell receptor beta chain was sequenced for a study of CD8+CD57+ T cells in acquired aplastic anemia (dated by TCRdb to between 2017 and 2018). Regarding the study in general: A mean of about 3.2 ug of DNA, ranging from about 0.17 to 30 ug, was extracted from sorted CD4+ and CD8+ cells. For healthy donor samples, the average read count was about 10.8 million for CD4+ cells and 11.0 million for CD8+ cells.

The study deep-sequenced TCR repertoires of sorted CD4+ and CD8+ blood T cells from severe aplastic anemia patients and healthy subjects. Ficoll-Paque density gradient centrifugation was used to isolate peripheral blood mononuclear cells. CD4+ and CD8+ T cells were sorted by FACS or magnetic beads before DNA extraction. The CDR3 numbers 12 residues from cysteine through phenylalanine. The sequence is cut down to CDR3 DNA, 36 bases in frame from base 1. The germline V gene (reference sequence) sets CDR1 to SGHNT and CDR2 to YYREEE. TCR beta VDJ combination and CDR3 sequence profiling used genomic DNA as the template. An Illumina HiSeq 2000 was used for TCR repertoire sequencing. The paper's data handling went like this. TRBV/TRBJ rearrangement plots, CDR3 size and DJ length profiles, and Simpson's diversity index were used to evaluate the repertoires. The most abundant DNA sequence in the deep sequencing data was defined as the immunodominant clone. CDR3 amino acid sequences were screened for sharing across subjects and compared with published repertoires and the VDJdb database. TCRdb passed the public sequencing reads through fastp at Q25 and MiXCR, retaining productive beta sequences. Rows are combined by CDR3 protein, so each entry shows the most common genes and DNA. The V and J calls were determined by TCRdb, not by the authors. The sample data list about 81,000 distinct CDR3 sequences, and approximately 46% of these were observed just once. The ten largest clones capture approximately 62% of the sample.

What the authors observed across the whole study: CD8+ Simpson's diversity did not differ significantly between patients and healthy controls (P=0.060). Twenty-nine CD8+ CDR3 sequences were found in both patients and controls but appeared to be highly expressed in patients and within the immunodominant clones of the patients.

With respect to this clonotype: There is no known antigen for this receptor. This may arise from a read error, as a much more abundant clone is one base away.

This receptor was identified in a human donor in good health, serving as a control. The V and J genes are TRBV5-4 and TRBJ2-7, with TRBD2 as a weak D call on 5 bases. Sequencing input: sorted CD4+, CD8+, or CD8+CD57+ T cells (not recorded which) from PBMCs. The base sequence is TGTGCCAGCAGCTCACTTAGCGACGAGCAGCACTTC. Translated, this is CASSSLSDEQHF. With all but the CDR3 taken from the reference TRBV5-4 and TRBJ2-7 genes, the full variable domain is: ETGVTQSPTHLIKTRGQQVTLRCSSQSGHNTVSWYQQALGQGPQFIFQYYREEENGRGNFPPRFSGLQFPNYSSELNVNALELDDSALYLCASSSLSDEQHFGPGTRLTVT.